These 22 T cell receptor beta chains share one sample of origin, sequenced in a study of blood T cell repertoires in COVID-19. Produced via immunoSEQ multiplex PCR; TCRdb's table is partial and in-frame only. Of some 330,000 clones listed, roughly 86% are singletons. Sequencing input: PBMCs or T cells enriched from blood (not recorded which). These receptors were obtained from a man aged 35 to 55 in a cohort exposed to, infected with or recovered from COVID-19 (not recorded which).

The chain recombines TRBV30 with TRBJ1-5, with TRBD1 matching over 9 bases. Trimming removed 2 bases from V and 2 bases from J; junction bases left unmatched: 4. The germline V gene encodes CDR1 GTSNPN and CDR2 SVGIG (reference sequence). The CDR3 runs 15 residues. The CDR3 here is CAWSIQGARNQPQHF. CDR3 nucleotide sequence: TGTGCCTGGAGTATACAGGGGGCGCGCAATCAGCCCCAGCATTTT.

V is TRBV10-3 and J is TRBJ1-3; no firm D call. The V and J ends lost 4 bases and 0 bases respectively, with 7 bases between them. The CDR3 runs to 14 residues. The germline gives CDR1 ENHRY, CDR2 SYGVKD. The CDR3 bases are TGTGCCATCAGTGGAGCAAGCTCTGGAAACACCATATATTTT. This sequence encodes CAISGASSGNTIYF.

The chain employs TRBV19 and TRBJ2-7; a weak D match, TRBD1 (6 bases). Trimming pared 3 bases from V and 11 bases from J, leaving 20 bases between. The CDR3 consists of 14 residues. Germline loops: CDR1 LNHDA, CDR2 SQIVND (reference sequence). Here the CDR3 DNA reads TGTGCCAGTAGTATGAGGGCAGGGGTCGACTTGGAGTACTTC. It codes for CASSMRAGVDLEYF.

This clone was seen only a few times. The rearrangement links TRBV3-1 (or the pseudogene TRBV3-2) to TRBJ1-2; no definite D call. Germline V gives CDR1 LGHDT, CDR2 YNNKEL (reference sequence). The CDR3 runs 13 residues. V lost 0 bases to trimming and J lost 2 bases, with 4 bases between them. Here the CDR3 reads CASSQDRNYGYTF. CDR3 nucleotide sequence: TGTGCCAGCAGCCAAGACAGAAACTATGGCTACACCTTC.

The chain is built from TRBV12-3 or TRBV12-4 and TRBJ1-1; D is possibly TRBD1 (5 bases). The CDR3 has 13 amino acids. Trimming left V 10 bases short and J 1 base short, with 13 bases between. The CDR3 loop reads CAITRDWNTEAFF. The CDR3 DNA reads TGTGCCATTACGCGGGACTGGAACACTGAAGCTTTCTTT.

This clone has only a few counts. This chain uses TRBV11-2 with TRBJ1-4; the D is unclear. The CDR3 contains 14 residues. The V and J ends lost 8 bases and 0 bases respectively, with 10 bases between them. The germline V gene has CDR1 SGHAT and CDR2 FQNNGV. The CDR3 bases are TGTGCCAGCGGCACCGGGACAACTAATGAAAAACTGTTTTTT. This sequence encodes CASGTGTTNEKLFF. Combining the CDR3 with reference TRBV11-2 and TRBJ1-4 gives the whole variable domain EAGVAQSPRYKIIEKRQSVAFWCNPISGHATLYWYQQILGQGPKLLIQFQNNGVVDDSQLPKDRFSAERLKGVDSTLKIQPAKLEDSAVYLCASGTGTTNEKLFFGSGTQLSVL.

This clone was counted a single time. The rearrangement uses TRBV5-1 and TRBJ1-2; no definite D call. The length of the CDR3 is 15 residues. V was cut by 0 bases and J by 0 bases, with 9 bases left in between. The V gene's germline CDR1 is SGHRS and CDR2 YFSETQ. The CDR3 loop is CASSLESPSNYGYTF. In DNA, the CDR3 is TGCGCCAGCAGCTTGGAGAGTCCGTCTAACTATGGCTACACCTTC.

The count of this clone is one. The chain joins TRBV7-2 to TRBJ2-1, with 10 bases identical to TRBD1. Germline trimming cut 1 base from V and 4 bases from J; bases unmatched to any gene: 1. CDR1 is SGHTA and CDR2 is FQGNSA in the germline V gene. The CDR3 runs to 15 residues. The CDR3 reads CASSLEGQGYNEQFF. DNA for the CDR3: TGTGCCAGCAGCTTAGAGGGACAGGGGTACAATGAGCAGTTCTTC.

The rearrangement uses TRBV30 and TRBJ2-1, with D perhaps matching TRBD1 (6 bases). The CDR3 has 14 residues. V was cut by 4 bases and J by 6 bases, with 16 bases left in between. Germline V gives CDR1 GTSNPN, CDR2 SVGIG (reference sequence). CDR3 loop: CAWIIGQNVNEQFF. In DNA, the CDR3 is TGTGCCTGGATCATCGGACAGAACGTCAATGAGCAGTTCTTC.

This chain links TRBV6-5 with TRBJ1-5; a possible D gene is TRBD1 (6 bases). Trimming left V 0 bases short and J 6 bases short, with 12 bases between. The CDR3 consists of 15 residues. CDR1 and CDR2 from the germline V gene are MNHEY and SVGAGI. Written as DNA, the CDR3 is TGTGCCAGCAGTTACTCGGGACATGGGGGTCAGCCCCAGCATTTT. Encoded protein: CASSYSGHGGQPQHF.

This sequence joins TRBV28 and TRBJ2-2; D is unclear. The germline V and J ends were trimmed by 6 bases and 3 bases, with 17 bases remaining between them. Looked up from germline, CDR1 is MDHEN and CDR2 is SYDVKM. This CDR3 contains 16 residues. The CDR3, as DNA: TGTGCCAGCAGGCCGATGTCTGGGCGCGACACCGGGGAGCTGTTTTTT. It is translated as CASRPMSGRDTGELFF.

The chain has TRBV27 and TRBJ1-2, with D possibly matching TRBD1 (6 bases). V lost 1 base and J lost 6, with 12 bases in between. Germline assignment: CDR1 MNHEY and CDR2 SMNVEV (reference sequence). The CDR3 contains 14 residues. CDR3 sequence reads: CASSLLGAANGYTF. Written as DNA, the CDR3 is TGTGCCAGCAGTTTATTGGGGGCGGCGAATGGCTACACCTTC.

In DNA, the CDR3 is TGTGCCAGCACCTACACACCAGGGATGGGGCAGCCCCAGCATTTT. Protein sequence: CASTYTPGMGQPQHF. The chain links TRBV2 to TRBJ1-5; perhaps TRBD1 as D (5 bases). Trimming stripped 7 bases from V and 7 bases from J, with 20 bases between. Germline values: CDR1 SNHLY, CDR2 FYNNEI. This CDR3 has 15 amino acids. The full variable domain, completed using reference TRBV2 and TRBJ1-5, is EPEVTQTPSHQVTQMGQEVILRCVPISNHLYFYWYRQILGQKVEFLVSFYNNEISEKSEIFDDQFSVERPDGSNFTLKIRSTKLEDSAMYFCASTYTPGMGQPQHFGDGTRLSIL.

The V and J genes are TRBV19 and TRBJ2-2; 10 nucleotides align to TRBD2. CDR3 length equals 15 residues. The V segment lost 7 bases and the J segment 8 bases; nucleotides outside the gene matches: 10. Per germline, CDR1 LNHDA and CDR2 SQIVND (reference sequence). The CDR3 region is CASMEREGVLGELFF. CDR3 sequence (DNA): TGTGCCAGTATGGAGCGGGAGGGAGTATTGGGGGAGCTGTTTTTT. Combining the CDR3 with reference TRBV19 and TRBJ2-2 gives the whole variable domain DGGITQSPKYLFRKEGQNVTLSCEQNLNHDAMYWYRQDPGQGLRLIYYSQIVNDFQKGDIAEGYSVSREKKESFPLTVTSAQKNPTAFYLCASMEREGVLGELFFGEGSRLTVL.

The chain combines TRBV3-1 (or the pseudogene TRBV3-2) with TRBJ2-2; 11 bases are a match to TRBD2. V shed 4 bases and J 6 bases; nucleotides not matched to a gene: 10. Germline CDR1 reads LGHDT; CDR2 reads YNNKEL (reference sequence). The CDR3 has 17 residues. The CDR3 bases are TGTGCCAGCAGCCGACCTCCGGGACTAGCGGCCTCCGGGGAGCTGTTTTTT. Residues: CASSRPPGLAASGELFF.

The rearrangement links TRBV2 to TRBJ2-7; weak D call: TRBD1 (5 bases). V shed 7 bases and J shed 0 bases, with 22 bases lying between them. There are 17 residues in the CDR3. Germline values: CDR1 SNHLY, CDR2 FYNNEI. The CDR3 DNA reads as TGTGCCAGCAAGACTCTTAGGGGATCGGGCTCCTCCTACGAGCAGTACTTC. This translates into CASKTLRGSGSSYEQYF.

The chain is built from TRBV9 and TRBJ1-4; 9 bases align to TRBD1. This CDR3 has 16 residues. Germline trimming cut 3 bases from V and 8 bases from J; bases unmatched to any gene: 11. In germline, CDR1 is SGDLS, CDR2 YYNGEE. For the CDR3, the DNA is TGTGCCAGCAGCGCAAGGGGGACAGGGCGGGAGGAAAAACTGTTTTTT. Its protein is CASSARGTGREEKLFF.

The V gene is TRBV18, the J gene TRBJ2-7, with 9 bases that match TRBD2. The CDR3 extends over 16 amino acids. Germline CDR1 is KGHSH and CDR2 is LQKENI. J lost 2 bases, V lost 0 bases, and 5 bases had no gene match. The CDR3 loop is CASSPPGLAGTYEQYF. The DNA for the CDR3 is TGTGCCAGCTCACCACCTGGGCTAGCGGGGACCTACGAGCAGTACTTC.

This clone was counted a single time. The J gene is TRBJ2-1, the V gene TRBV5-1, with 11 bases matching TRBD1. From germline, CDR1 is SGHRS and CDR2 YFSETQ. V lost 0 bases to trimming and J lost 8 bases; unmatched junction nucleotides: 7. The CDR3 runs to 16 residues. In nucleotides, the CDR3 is TGCGCCAGCAGCTTGGCACGGACAGGGGGCTCAGATGAGCAGTTCTTC. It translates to CASSLARTGGSDEQFF.

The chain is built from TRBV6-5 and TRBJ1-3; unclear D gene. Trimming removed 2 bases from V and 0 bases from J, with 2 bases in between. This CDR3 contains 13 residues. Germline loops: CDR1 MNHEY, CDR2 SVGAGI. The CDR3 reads CASSYRSGNTIYF. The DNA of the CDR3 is TGTGCCAGCAGTTACCGCTCTGGAAACACCATATATTTT.

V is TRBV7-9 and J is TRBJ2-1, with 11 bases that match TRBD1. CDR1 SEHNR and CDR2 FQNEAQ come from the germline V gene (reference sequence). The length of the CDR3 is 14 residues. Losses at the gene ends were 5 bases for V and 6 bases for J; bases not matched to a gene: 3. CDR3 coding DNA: TGTGCCAGCAGCCCCGGGACAGGGGGCAATGAGCAGTTCTTC. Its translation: CASSPGTGGNEQFF.

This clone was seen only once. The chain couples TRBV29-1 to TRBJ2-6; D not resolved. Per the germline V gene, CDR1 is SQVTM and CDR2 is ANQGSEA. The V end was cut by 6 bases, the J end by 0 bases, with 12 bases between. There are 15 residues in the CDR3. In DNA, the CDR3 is TGCAGCGTGCGGTCAGTTCACTCTGGGGCCAACGTCCTGACTTTC. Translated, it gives CSVRSVHSGANVLTF.